This T cell receptor beta chain was observed in a study of blood T cells in healthy people across ages. There were at least 5 micrograms of total RNA extracted from every sample. Study-wide results and caveats: With unsorted PBMCs, a conclusive comparison of naive versus antigen-experienced cells was not possible. Long-lived donors carried more naive CD4+ cells and greater diversity than aged donors.

The CDR3 is made up of 19 amino acids. V lost 4 bases and J lost 0, with 23 bases in between. Germline V lookup: CDR1 MNHEY, CDR2 SVGEGT. On this clonotype: Its antigen is still unknown.

A second PCR of roughly 7 to 11 cycles used a sample-barcoded 5' primer and a J-beta primer mix. Each cDNA molecule received a tag from a template-switch adaptor that had 12 random nucleotides. TCRdb ran MiXCR on the 5' RACE reads and lists one entry per CDR3 protein. The sample contains approximately 800,000 distinct CDR3 sequences, 58% of which appear only once. What was sequenced was blood. This chain links TRBV6-2 or TRBV6-3 with TRBJ2-3; D might be TRBD2 (6 bases). The TCR sequence derives from a man aged 25-45 years in good health. The DNA of the CDR3 is TGTGCCAGCAGTTGGGAACGCGAAATAGCGGTTTTTAGCACAGATACGCAGTATTTT. Translated, it gives CASSWEREIAVFSTDTQYF.